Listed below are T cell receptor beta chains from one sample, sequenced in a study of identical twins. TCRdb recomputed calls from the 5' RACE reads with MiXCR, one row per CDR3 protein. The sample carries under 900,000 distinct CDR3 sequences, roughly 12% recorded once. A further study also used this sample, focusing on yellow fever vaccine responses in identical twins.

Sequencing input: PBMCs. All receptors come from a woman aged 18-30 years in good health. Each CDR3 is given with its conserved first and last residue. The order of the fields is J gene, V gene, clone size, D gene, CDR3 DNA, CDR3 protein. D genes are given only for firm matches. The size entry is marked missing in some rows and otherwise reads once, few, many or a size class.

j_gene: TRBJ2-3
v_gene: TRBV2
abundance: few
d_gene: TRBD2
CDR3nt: TGTGCCAGCAGGGGACTAGTCTCAGATACGCAGTATTTT
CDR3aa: CASRGLVSDTQYF

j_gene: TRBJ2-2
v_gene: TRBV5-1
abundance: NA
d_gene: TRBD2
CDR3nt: TGCGCCAGCAGCTTGGCCGGACTAGCGATTGACGGGGAGCTGTTTTTT
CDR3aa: CASSLAGLAIDGELFF

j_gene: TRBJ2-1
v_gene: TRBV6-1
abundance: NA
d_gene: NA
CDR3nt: TGTGCCAGCAGGCCCGACAGGAACTCCTACAATGAGCAGTTCTTC
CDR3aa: CASRPDRNSYNEQFF

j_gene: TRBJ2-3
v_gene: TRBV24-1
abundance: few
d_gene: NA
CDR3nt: TGTGCCACCAGTGATTTGCGCCAGGGTGATACGCAGTATTTT
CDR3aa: CATSDLRQGDTQYF

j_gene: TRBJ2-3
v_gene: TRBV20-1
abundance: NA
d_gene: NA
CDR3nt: TGCAGTGCTTTCGGGGAGCTGCTAAGCACAGATACGCAGTATTTT
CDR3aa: CSAFGELLSTDTQYF

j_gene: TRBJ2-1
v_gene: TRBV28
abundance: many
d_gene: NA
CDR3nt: TGTGCCAGCAGTTTAAGCTATGAGCAGTTCTTC
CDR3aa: CASSLSYEQFF

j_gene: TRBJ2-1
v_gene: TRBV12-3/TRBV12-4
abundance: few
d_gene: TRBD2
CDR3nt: TGTGCCAGCAGCGGCGAGGGACTAGCGGGAGGTAGTGAGCAGTTCTTC
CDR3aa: CASSGEGLAGGSEQFF

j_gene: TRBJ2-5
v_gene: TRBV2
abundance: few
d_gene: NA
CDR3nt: TGTGCCAGCATCTACACAGGACAGCTCCAAGAGACCCAGTACTTC
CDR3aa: CASIYTGQLQETQYF

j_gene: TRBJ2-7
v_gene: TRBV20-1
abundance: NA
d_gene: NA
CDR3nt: TGCAGTGCTAGGGTCCTCGACTCCTACGAGCAGTACTTC
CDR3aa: CSARVLDSYEQYF

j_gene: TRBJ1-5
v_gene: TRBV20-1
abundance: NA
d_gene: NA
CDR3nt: TGCAGTGCTCGTCACACTAGCAATCAGCCCCAGCATTTT
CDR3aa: CSARHTSNQPQHF

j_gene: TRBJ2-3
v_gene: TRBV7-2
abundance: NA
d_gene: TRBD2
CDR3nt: TGTGCCAGCAGCTTACAAGCGGGAGGGACAGATACGCAGTATTTT
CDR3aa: CASSLQAGGTDTQYF

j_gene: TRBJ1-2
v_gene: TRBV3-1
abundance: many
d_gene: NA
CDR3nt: TGTGCCAGCAGCCAGATATCTCGCGGGTTCCTCGCGAGCTATGGCTACACCTTC
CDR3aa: CASSQISRGFLASYGYTF

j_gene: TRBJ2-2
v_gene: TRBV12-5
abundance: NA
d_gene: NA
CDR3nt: TGTGCTAGTGGTATCCGGGGGGAGCTGTTTTTT
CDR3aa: CASGIRGELFF

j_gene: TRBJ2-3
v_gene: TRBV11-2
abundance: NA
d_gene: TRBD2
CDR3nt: TGTGCCAGCAGCCCTAGCGGGAGTTGGAAGGATACGCAGTATTTT
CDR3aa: CASSPSGSWKDTQYF

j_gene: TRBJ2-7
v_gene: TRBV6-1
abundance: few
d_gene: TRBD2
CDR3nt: TGTGCCAGCAGTGGGACGAGCGGGAGTGTCGAGCAGTACTTC
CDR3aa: CASSGTSGSVEQYF

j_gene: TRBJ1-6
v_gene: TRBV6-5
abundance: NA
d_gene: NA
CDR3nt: TGTGCCAGCAGTTACGTACAGGAGGGACCCCTCCACTTT
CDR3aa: CASSYVQEGPLHF

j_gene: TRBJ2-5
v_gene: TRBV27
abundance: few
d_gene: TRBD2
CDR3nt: TGTGCCAGCAGTTTGGATAGCGGGGCTCCCCGGGAGACCCAGTACTTC
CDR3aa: CASSLDSGAPRETQYF